The sequence of this T cell receptor (beta chain) was determined in a study of blood T cell repertoires in COVID-19. Study details: There were acute and convalescent COVID-19 samples, and they came from the United States, Italy and Spain. T cells, B-cell-depleted T cells, or PBMCs supplied cDNA or gDNA.

Methods used by the authors: The assay estimated nucleated cells by amplifying reference gene primers. Method: immunoSEQ multiplex PCR; TCRdb's copy keeps in-frame clones and lacks some. That table gives V, J and clone size, and the DNA gave D and trimming. Among about 73,000 clones listed, around four fifths were seen once. The CDR3 loop spans 14 amino acids. Germline CDR1 SGHDN, CDR2 FVKESK. V lost 4 bases and J 2 bases, leaving 12 bases between the germline ends. The source material was peripheral blood. The chain carries TRBV14 and TRBJ2-7, with D possibly matching TRBD1 (6 bases). The clonotype originates from a middle-aged man with active COVID-19. CDR3 amino acids: CASSPRGITYEQYF. DNA for the CDR3: TGTGCCAGCAGCCCCAGGGGTATCACCTACGAGCAGTACTTC.